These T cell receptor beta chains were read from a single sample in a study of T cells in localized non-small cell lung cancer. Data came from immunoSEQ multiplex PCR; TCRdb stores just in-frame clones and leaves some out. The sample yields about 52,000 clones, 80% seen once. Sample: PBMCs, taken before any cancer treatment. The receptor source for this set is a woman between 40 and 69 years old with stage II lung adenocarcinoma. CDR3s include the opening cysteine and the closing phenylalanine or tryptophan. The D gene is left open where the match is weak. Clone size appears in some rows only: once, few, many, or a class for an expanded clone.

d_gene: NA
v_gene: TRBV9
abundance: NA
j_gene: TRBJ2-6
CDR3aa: CASSAQNRAGANVLTF
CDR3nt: TGTGCCAGCAGCGCACAAAACAGGGCTGGGGCCAACGTCCTGACTTTC

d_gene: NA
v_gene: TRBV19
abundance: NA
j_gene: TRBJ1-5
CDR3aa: CASSPETKPQHF
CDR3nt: TGTGCCAGTAGCCCTGAGACCAAGCCCCAGCATTTT

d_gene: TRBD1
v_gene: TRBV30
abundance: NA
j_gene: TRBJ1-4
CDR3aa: CAWSVWRQGGEKLFF
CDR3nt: TGTGCCTGGAGTGTGTGGAGACAGGGGGGAGAAAAACTGTTTTTT

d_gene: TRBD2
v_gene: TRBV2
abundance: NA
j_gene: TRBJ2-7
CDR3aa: CASSGGGSKSYEQYF
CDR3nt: TGTGCCAGCAGTGGGGGGGGATCGAAGTCCTACGAGCAGTACTTC

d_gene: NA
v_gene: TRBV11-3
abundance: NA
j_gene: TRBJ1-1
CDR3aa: CASSLGMLTEAFF
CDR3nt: TGTGCCAGCAGCTTAGGGATGCTCACTGAAGCTTTCTTT

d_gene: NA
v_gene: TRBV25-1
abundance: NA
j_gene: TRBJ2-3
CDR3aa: CASSEFTGPTDTQYF
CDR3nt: TGTGCCAGCAGTGAATTTACGGGGCCGACAGATACGCAGTATTTT

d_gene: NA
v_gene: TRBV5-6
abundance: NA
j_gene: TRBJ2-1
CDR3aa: CASSLDTIGTVSYNEQFF
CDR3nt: TGTGCCAGCAGCTTGGACACAATCGGGACGGTCTCCTACAATGAGCAGTTCTTC

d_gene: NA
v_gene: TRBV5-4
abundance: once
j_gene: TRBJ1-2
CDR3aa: CASSLPTGNYGYTF
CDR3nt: TGTGCCAGCAGCTTGCCGACAGGAAACTATGGCTACACCTTC

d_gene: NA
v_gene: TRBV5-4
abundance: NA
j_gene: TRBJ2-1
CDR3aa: CASSLDLGGYNEQFF
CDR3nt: TGTGCCAGCAGCTTGGACTTGGGGGGCTACAATGAGCAGTTCTTC

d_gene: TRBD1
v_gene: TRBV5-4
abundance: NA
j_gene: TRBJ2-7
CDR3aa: CASSQPGTAYEQYF
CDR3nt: TGTGCCAGCAGCCAACCTGGGACAGCATACGAGCAGTACTTC

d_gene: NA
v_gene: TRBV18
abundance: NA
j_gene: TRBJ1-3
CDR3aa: CASSPPPLYSSGNTIYF
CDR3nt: TGTGCCAGCTCACCACCCCCTCTCTACTCCTCTGGAAACACCATATATTTT

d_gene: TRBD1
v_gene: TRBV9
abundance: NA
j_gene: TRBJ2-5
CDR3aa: CASSDWRQGGETQYF
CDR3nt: TGTGCCAGCAGCGACTGGAGACAGGGTGGCGAGACCCAGTACTTC

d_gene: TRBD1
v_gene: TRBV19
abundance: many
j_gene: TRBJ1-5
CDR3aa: CASNEAGQGVSFSNQPQHF
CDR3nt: TGTGCCAGTAATGAAGCGGGACAGGGGGTATCCTTTAGCAATCAGCCCCAGCATTTT

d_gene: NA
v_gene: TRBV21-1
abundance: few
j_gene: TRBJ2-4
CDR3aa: CASSKEGSSSLNIQYF
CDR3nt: TGTGCCAGCAGCAAAGAAGGGAGTTCTTCTTTAAACATTCAGTACTTC

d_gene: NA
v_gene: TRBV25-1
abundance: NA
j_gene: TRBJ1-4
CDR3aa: CASSEADSFFNEKLFF
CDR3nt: TGTGCCAGCAGTGAAGCGGACAGCTTCTTTAATGAAAAACTGTTTTTT

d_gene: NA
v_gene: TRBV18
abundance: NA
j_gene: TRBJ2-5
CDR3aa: CASSPPRGPQETQYF
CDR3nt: TGTGCCAGCTCACCGCCCCGGGGACCGCAAGAGACCCAGTACTTC

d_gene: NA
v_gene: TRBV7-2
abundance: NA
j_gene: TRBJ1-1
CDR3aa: CASSLSQPNTEAFF
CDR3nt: TGTGCCAGCAGCTTGAGCCAACCGAACACTGAAGCTTTCTTT

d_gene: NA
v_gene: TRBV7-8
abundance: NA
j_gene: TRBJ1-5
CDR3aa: CASSKYSSNQPQHF
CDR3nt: TGTGCCAGCAGCAAATACAGCAGCAATCAGCCCCAGCATTTT

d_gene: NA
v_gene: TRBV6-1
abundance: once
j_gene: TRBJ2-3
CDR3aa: CASSQGRSDTQYF
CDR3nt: TGTGCCAGCAGTCAGGGGCGATCGGATACGCAGTATTTT

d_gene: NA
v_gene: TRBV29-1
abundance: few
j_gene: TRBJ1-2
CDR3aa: CSVEDLEANYGYTF
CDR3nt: TGCAGCGTTGAAGATCTTGAGGCCAACTATGGCTACACCTTC

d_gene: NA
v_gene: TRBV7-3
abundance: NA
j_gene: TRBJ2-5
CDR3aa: CASSPILGGNRETQYF
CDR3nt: TGTGCCAGCAGCCCCATATTAGGGGGGAATCGGGAGACCCAGTACTTC

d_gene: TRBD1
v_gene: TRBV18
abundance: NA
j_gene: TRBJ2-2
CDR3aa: CASSGQGWDTGELFF
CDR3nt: TGTGCCAGCTCAGGACAGGGCTGGGACACCGGGGAGCTGTTTTTT

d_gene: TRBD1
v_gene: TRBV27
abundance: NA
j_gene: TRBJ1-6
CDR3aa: CASSSTRGGTVRYSPLHF
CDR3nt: TGTGCCAGCAGTTCTACTAGAGGGGGGACAGTCAGGTATTCACCCCTCCACTTT

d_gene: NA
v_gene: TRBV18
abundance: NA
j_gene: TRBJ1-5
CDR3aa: CASSPTTSGSNQPQHF
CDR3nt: TGTGCCAGCTCACCAACCACCTCGGGAAGCAATCAGCCCCAGCATTTT

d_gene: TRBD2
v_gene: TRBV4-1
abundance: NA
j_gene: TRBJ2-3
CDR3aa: CASSQEDRGGAIDTQYF
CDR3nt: TGCGCCAGCAGCCAAGAGGATCGCGGGGGGGCTATAGATACGCAGTATTTT

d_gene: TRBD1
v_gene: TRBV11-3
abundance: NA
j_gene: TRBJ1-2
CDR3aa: CASSLATRQGNGYTF
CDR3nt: TGTGCCAGCAGCTTAGCGACCCGACAGGGTAACGGCTACACCTTC

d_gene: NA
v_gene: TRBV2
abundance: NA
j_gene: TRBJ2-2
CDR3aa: CASSERMNTGELFF
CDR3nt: TGTGCCAGCAGTGAACGAATGAACACCGGGGAGCTGTTTTTT

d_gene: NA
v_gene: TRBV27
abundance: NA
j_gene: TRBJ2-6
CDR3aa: CASRASGANVLTF
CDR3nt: TGTGCCAGCAGGGCGTCTGGGGCCAACGTCCTGACTTTC

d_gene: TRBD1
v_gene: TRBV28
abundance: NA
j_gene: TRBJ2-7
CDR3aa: CATAGTRTGDHEQYF
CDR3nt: TGTGCCACCGCTGGTACACGGACAGGGGACCACGAGCAGTACTTC

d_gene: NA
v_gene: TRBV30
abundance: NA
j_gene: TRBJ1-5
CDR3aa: CAWRGSARDQPQHF
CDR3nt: TGTGCCTGGAGGGGCAGTGCACGAGATCAGCCCCAGCATTTT

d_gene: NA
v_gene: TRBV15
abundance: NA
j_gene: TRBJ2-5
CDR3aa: CATSPGWGWETQYF
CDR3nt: TGTGCCACCAGCCCCGGCTGGGGTTGGGAGACCCAGTACTTC

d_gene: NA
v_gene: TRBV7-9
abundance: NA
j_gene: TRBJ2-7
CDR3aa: CASSRSDVGPYEQYF
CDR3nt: TGTGCCAGCAGCCGCTCGGACGTCGGTCCCTACGAGCAGTACTTC

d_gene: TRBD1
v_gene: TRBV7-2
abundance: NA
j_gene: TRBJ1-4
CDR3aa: CASSPGQGAREKLFF
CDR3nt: TGTGCCAGCAGCCCAGGACAGGGGGCACGTGAAAAACTGTTTTTT

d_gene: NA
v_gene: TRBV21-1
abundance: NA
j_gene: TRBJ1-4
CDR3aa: CASSKGLTGKREKLFF
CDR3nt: TGTGCCAGCAGCAAGGGCCTTACAGGAAAACGTGAAAAACTGTTTTTT

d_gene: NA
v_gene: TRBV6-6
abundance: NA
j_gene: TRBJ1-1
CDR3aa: CASQGAGNTEAFF
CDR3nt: TGTGCCAGCCAAGGGGCTGGGAACACTGAAGCTTTCTTT

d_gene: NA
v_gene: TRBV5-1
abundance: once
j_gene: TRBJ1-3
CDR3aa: CASSPLPSSGNTIYF
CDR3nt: TGCGCCAGCAGCCCGCTCCCAAGCTCTGGAAACACCATATATTTT

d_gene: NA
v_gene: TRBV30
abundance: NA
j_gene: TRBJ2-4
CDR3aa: CAWTGNKGNIQYF
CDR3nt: TGTGCCTGGACAGGGAATAAGGGAAACATTCAGTACTTC